These T cell receptor beta chains were read from a single sample in a study of cytomegalovirus exposure and HLA in healthy donors. TCRdb's copy holds only in-frame clones and misses some; the assay was immunoSEQ multiplex PCR. This sample yields roughly 150,000 clones, of which about 74% are seen a single time; approximately 3% belongs to the top ten. Sequencing was done on a sample of PBMCs. Source of these receptors: a male donor in good health and CMV-seronegative. Each CDR3 is given with its conserved first and last residue. A D gene is named only where the DNA matches it firmly. Not every row has a clone size; where given, it reads once, few, many or a size class.

d_gene: TRBD2; j_gene: TRBJ2-1; abundance: -; v_gene: TRBV29-1; CDR3nt: TGCAGCGTCGACTACGGACTAGGAGGCTCCTACAATGAGCAGTTCTTC; CDR3aa: CSVDYGLGGSYNEQFF
d_gene: TRBD1; j_gene: TRBJ1-2; abundance: -; v_gene: TRBV28; CDR3nt: TGTGCCAGCAGTTTAGACAGGGGAAACGGCTATGGCTACACCTTC; CDR3aa: CASSLDRGNGYGYTF
d_gene: -; j_gene: TRBJ2-5; abundance: once; v_gene: TRBV18; CDR3nt: TGTGCCAGCTCAGTACAGACAGCCCAAGAGACCCAGTACTTC; CDR3aa: CASSVQTAQETQYF
d_gene: TRBD2; j_gene: TRBJ2-7; abundance: -; v_gene: TRBV28; CDR3nt: TGTGCCAGCAGTTTACCGGGGGAGGGCGAGCAGTACTTC; CDR3aa: CASSLPGEGEQYF
d_gene: -; j_gene: TRBJ2-3; abundance: -; v_gene: TRBV5-1; CDR3nt: TGCGCCAGCAGCCCGAGGAGGGAAGATACGCAGTATTTT; CDR3aa: CASSPRREDTQYF
d_gene: TRBD1; j_gene: TRBJ1-4; abundance: -; v_gene: TRBV7-2; CDR3nt: TGTGCCAGCAGCTTAGTTGGTGCAGGGGGCGCTTTAGGAGAAAAACTGTTTTTT; CDR3aa: CASSLVGAGGALGEKLFF
d_gene: TRBD2; j_gene: TRBJ2-3; abundance: -; v_gene: TRBV9; CDR3nt: TGTGCCAGCAGCTCTACTAGCGGTCACACAGATACGCAGTATTTT; CDR3aa: CASSSTSGHTDTQYF
d_gene: -; j_gene: TRBJ2-1; abundance: -; v_gene: TRBV18; CDR3nt: TGTGCCAGCTCACCACCCAGCGGGACAAACAATGAGCAGTTCTTC; CDR3aa: CASSPPSGTNNEQFF
d_gene: TRBD1; j_gene: TRBJ2-5; abundance: -; v_gene: TRBV6-6; CDR3nt: TGTGCCAGCAGAGACAGGGAAGAGACCCAGTACTTC; CDR3aa: CASRDREETQYF
d_gene: TRBD1; j_gene: TRBJ1-2; abundance: -; v_gene: TRBV6-1; CDR3nt: TGTGCCAGCACGAGGGACAGAGACTATGGCTACACCTTC; CDR3aa: CASTRDRDYGYTF
d_gene: -; j_gene: TRBJ1-1; abundance: -; v_gene: TRBV2; CDR3nt: TGTGCCAGCAGTGGGTCAGTAGAAGCTTTCTTT; CDR3aa: CASSGSVEAFF
d_gene: -; j_gene: TRBJ2-7; abundance: -; v_gene: TRBV9; CDR3nt: TGTGCCAGCAGCGTAGAGTGGGCAGGGTTTAACGAGCAGTACTTC; CDR3aa: CASSVEWAGFNEQYF